This T cell receptor (beta chain) was sequenced in a study of blood T cell repertoires in COVID-19. Study-level background: The United States, Italy and Spain were the sources of the acute and convalescent COVID-19 samples. The analysed material was cDNA or gDNA that came from T cells, B-cell-depleted T cells, or PBMCs.

Data came from immunoSEQ multiplex PCR; TCRdb stores just in-frame clones and leaves some out. Among around 140,000 clones, more than 75% were seen once, and the ten largest hold over 2.5%. The sequenced material came from peripheral blood. The source of this sequence is a human donor with acute or convalescent COVID-19. The donor label of this sample is uncertain.

In DNA form, the CDR3 reads TGTGCCAGCAGTACAGGGGACCTCTCTGGAAACACCATATATTTT. Translated, it gives CASSTGDLSGNTIYF. The genes are TRBV6-5 and TRBJ1-3; 7 nucleotides match TRBD1. Unmatched junction bases numbered 4, after V lost 5 bases and J lost 0 bases. The CDR3 length is 15 residues. CDR1 is MNHEY and CDR2 is SVGAGI in the germline V gene.